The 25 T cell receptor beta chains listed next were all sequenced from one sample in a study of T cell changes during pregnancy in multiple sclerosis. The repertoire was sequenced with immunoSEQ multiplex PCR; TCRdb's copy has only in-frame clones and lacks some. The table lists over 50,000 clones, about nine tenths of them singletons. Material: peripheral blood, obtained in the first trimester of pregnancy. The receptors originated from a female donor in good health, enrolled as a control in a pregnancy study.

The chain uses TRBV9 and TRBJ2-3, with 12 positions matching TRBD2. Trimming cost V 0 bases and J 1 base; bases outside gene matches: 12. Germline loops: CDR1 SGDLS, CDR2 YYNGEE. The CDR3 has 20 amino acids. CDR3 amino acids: CASSVARLAGVTWGTDTQYF. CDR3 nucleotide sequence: TGTGCCAGCAGCGTAGCGCGACTAGCGGGGGTCACATGGGGCACAGATACGCAGTATTTT.

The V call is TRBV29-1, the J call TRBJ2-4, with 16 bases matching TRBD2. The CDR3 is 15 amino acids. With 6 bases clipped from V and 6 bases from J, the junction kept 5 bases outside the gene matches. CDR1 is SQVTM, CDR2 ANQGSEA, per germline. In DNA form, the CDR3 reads TGCAGCGTCCGGGGACTAGCGGGAGGGGGAAACATTCAGTACTTC. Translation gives CSVRGLAGGGNIQYF.

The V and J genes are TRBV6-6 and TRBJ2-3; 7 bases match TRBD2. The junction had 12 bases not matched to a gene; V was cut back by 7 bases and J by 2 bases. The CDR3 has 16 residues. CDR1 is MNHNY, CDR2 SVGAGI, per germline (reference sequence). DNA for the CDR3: TGTGCCAGCATGGGGAGGGACCTTGACCACACAGATACGCAGTATTTT. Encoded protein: CASMGRDLDHTDTQYF.

The CDR3 is CASSPRLAGGQHNEQFF. CDR3 in DNA: TGTGCCAGCAGCCCCCGACTAGCGGGGGGACAGCACAATGAGCAGTTCTTC. This chain joins TRBV9 and TRBJ2-1; 13 bases agree with TRBD2. V gave up 4 bases and J gave up 5 bases; unmatched junction bases: 9. Germline CDR1 SGDLS, CDR2 YYNGEE. CDR3 size: 17 residues.

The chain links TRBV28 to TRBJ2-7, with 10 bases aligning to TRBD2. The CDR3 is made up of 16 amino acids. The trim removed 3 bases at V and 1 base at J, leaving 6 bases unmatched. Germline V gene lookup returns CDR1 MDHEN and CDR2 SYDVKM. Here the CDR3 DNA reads TGTGCCAGCAGTTTCATTTCTAGCGGGGGATCCTACGAGCAGTACTTC. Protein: CASSFISSGGSYEQYF.

DNA of the CDR3: TGTGCCAGCAGCGCGGCTAGCGGGCTACAATCTCGGTATTTT. This translates into CASSAASGLQSRYF. The V call is TRBV5-5, the J call TRBJ2-3; 8 bases are shared with TRBD2. V lost 4 bases to trimming and J lost 14 bases; unmatched junction nucleotides: 15. Germline CDR1 and CDR2: SGHKS and YYEKEE (reference sequence). The length of the CDR3 is 14 residues. The full variable domain, rest sourced from reference TRBV5-5 and TRBJ2-3, is DAGVTQSPTHLIKTRGQQVTLRCSPISGHKSVSWYQQVLGQGPQFIFQYYEKEERGRGNFPDRFSARQFPNYSSELNVNALLLGDSALYLCASSAASGLQSRYFGPGTRLTVL.

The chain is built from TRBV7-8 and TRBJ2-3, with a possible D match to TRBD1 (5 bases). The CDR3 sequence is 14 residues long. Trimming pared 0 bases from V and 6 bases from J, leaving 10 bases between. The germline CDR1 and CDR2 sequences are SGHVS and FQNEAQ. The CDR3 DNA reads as TGTGCCAGCAGCTTAGCTAGGGGTACGGATACGCAGTATTTT. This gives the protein CASSLARGTDTQYF.

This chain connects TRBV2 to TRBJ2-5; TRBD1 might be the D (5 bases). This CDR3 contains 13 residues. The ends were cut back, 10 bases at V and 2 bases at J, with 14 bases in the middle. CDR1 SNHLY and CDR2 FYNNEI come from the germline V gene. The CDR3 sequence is CATGRTPQETQYF. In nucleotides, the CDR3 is TGTGCCACAGGGCGGACGCCACAAGAGACCCAGTACTTC.

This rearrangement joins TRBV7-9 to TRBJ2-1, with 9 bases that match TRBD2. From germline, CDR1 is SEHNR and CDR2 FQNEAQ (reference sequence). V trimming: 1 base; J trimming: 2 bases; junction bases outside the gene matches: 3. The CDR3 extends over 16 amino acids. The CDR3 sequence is CASSLDQREAYNEQFF. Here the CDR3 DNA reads TGTGCCAGCAGCTTAGACCAGCGGGAGGCCTACAATGAGCAGTTCTTC.

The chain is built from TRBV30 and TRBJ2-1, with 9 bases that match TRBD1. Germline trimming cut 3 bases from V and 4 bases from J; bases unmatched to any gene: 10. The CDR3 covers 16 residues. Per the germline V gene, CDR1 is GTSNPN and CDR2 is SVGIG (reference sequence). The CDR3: CAWSDTDRGRYNEQFF. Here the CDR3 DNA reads TGTGCCTGGAGCGACACGGACAGGGGCCGTTACAATGAGCAGTTCTTC.

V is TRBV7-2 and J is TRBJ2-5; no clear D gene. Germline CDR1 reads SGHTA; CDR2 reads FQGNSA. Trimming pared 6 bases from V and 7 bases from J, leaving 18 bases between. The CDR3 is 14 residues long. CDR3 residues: CASSLRSLRATQYF. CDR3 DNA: TGTGCCAGCAGTCTCAGGTCCCTTAGAGCGACCCAGTACTTC.

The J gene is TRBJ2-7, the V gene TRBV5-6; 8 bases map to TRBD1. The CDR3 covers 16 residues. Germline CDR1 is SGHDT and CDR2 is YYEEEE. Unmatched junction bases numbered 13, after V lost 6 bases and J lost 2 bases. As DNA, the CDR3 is TGTGCCAGCACACAAACCCGGGACAGGTGGACCTACGAGCAGTACTTC. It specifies CASTQTRDRWTYEQYF.

The DNA of the CDR3 is TGTGCCAGCAGTGAATGGAGGGGCTCCGGAAACACCATATATTTT. This codes for CASSEWRGSGNTIYF. The chain uses TRBV6-1 and TRBJ1-3; D might be TRBD1 (5 bases). With 2 bases removed from V and 4 bases from J, the gap between germline ends came to 12 bases. The CDR3 runs 15 residues. The germline gives CDR1 MNHNS, CDR2 SASEGT.

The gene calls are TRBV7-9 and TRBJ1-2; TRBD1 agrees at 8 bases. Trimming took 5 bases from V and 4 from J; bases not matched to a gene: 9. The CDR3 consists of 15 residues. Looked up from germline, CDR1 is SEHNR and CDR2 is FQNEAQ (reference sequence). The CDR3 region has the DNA TGTGCCAGCAGCAAAGGACAGGGAAAAGCCTATGGCTACACCTTC. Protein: CASSKGQGKAYGYTF.

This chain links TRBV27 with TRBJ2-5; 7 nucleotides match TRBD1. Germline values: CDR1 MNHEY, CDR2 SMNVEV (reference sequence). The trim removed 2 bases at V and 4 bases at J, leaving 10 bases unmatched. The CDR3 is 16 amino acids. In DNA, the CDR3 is TGTGCCAGCAGTTTACAGGCAGGGGGAATTTTAGAGACCCAGTACTTC. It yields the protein CASSLQAGGILETQYF.

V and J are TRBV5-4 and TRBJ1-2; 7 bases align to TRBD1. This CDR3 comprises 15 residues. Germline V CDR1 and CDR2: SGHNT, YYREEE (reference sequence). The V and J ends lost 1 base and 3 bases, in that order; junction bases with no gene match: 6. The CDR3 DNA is TGTGCCAGCAGCTTGCAGACAGGGCTTTACTATGGCTACACCTTC. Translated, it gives CASSLQTGLYYGYTF.

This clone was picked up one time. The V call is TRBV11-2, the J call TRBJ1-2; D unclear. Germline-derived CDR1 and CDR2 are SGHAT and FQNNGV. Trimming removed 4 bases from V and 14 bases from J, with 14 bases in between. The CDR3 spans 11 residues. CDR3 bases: TGTGCCAGCAGCTCCGAGGGAGTGGGGACCTTC. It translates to CASSSEGVGTF.

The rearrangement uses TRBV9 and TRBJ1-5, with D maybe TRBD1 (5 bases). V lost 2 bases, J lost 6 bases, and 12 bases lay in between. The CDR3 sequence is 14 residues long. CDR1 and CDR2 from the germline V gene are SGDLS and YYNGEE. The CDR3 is CASSVQGQGQPQHF. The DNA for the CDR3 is TGTGCCAGCAGCGTGCAGGGTCAGGGTCAGCCCCAGCATTTT.

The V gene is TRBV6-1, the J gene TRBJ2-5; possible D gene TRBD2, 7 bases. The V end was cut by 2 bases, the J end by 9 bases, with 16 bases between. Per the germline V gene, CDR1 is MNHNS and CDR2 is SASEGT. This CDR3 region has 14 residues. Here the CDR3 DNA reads TGTGCCAGCAGTGAAAGGGGGGGGGTGTGGGCCCAGTACTTC. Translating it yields CASSERGGVWAQYF.

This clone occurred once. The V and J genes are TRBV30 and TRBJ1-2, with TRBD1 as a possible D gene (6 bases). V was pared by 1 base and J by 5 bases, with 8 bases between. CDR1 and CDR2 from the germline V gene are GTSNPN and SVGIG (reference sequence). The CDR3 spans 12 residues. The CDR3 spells CAWSDRVYGYTF. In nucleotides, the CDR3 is TGTGCCTGGAGTGACAGGGTATATGGCTACACCTTC.

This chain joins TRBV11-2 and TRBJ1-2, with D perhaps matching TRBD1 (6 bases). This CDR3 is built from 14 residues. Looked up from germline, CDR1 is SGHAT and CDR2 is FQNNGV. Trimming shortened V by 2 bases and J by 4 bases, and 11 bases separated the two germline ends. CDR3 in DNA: TGTGCCAGCAGCTTACCAGGACAGCTCTATGGCTACACCTTC. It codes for CASSLPGQLYGYTF.

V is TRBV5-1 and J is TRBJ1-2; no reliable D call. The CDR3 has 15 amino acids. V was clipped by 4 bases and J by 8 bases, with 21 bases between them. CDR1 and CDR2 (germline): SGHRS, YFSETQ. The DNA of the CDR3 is TGCGCCAGCAGCCTCGGGGAGAGTCAAACGGGGGGCTACACCTTC. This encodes CASSLGESQTGGYTF. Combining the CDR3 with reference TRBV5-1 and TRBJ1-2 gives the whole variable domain KAGVTQTPRYLIKTRGQQVTLSCSPISGHRSVSWYQQTPGQGLQFLFEYFSETQRNKGNFPGRFSGRQFSNSRSEMNVSTLELGDSALYLCASSLGESQTGGYTFGSGTRLTVV.

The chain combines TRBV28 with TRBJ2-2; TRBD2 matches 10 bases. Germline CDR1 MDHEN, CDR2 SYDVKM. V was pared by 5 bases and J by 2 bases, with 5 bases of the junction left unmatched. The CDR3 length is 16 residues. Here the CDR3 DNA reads TGTGCCAGCAGTCCAAGCGGGAGGGGTAACACCGGGGAGCTGTTTTTT. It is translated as CASSPSGRGNTGELFF.

The CDR3 nucleotides are TGCAGCGTGATACTAGCGGGGGGAGTTTACGAGCAGTACTTC. Protein product: CSVILAGGVYEQYF. The V and J genes are TRBV29-1 and TRBJ2-7; 12 nucleotides align to TRBD2. Trimming cost V 6 bases and J 4 bases; bases outside gene matches: 7. This CDR3 region has 14 residues. Germline CDR1 is SQVTM and CDR2 is ANQGSEA.

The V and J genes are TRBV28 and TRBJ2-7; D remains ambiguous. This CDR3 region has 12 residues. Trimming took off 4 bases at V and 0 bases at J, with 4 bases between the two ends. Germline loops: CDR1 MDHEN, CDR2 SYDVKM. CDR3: CASSWSSYEQYF. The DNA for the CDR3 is TGTGCCAGCAGTTGGAGCTCCTACGAGCAGTACTTC.